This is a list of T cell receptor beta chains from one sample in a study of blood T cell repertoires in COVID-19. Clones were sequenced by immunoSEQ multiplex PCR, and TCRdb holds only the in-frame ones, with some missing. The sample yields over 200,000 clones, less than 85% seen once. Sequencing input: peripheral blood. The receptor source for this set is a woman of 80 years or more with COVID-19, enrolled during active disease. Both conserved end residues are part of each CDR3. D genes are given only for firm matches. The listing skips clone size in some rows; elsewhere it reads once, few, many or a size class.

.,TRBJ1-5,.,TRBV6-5,TGTGCCAGCAGTTCGCAGGGGAATCAGCCCCAGCATTTT,CASSSQGNQPQHF
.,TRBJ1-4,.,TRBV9,TGTGCCAGCAGCATCGGGACAACCAATGAAAAACTGTTTTTT,CASSIGTTNEKLFF
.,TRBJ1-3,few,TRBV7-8,TGTGCCAGCAGTTCTACCCGGGGTACTGGAAACACCATATATTTT,CASSSTRGTGNTIYF
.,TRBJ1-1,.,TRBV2,TGTGCCAGCAGCGCGGAGGGGAACACTGAAGCTTTCTTT,CASSAEGNTEAFF
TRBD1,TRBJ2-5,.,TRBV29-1,TGCAGCGCCTGGGACGGGACAGAGTTTCAGTACTTC,CSAWDGTEFQYF
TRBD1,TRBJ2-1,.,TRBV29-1,TGCAGCGTGGATGGACAGGCCCCGGGTAATGAGCAGTTCTTC,CSVDGQAPGNEQFF
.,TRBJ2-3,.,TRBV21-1,TGTGCCAGCAGCACCCGACTAGTAAGTGCAGATACGCAGTATTTT,CASSTRLVSADTQYF
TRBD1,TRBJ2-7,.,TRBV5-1,TGCGCCAGCAGCCCGGACGGGGGACAGGGGGACGCGCAGTACTTC,CASSPDGGQGDAQYF
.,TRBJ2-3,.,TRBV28,TGTGCCAGCAGTTTATCCCTAGTAGGGGGGGGCTCACTCACAGATACGCAGTATTTT,CASSLSLVGGGSLTDTQYF
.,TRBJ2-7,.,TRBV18,TGTGCCAGCTCACCTGGCCAGGCGAGCTCCTACGAGCAGTACTTC,CASSPGQASSYEQYF
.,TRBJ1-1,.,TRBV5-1,TGCGCCAGCAGCTCGACTCTCACTGAAGCTTTCTTT,CASSSTLTEAFF
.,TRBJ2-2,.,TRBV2,TGTGCCAGCAGGGGCCAGAGAAACACCGGGGAGCTGTTTTTT,CASRGQRNTGELFF
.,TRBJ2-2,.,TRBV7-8,TGTGCCAGCAGCCCAGCGAACACCGGGGAGCTGTTTTTT,CASSPANTGELFF
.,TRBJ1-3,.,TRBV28,TGTGCCAGCAGTTTATCCCGGGGGGGGGATAGAAACACCATATATTTT,CASSLSRGGDRNTIYF
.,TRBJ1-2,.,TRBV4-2,TGTGCCAGCAGCCAACCAACGACGACAGCAAGGGAGGGCTATGGCTACACCTTC,CASSQPTTTAREGYGYTF
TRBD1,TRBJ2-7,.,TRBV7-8,TGTGCCAGCAGCTTAGGGGACAGGCACTACGAGCAGTACTTC,CASSLGDRHYEQYF
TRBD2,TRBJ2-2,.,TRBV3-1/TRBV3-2,TGTGCCAGCAGGGTAAACTCGGGGGGCGGGGAGCTGTTTTTT,CASRVNSGGGELFF
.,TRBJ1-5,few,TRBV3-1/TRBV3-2,TGTGCCAGCAGCCAAGTGAGGGGGAGCAATCAGCCCCAGCATTTT,CASSQVRGSNQPQHF
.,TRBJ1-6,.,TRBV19,TGTGCCAGTAGTATCCTTCTGACAGTTAAAAATTCACCCCTCCACTTT,CASSILLTVKNSPLHF
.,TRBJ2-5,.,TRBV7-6,TGTGCCAGCAGCTTAGTTGAGGATGGGACCCAGTACTTC,CASSLVEDGTQYF
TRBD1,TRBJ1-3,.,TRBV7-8,TGTGCCAGCTCCACCGGGACAGGAGGAAACACCATATATTTT,CASSTGTGGNTIYF
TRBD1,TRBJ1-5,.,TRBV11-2,TGTGCCAGCAGCCTACAGGGGGGGCAGCCCCAGCATTTT,CASSLQGGQPQHF
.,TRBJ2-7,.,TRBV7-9,TGTGCCAGCAGCGTGGGGCTGTACGAGCAGTACTTC,CASSVGLYEQYF
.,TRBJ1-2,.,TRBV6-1,TGTGCCAGCAGTGAAAAGGGCATAAGGGGTTTCGGCTACACCTTC,CASSEKGIRGFGYTF
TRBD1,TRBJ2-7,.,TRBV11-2,TGTGCCAGCAGTGGACAGGGGGATGAGCAGTACTTC,CASSGQGDEQYF
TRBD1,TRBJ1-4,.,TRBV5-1,TGCGCCAGCGGCGACACCGGGACAGTTAATGAAAAACTGTTTTTT,CASGDTGTVNEKLFF
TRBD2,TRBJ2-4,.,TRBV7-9,TGTGCCAGCAGCTCTAGCGGGGGCGGAAACATTCAGTACTTC,CASSSSGGGNIQYF
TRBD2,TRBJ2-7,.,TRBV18,TGTGCCAGCTCCCTCCGGGGGGGATTCTACGAGCAGTACTTC,CASSLRGGFYEQYF
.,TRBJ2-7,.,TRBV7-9,TGTGCCAGCAGCTCCGGAGGAGGCGAGCAGTACTTC,CASSSGGGEQYF
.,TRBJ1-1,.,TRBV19,TGTGCCAGTAGGACCGGGAGTTTAGTCTCCACTGAAGCTTTCTTT,CASRTGSLVSTEAFF
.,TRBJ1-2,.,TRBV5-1,TGCGCCAGCAGCCGGGACTCATCCTATGGCTACACCTTC,CASSRDSSYGYTF
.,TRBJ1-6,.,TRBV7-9,TGTGCCAGCAGCTTGCAGGCTAATTCACCCCTCCACTTT,CASSLQANSPLHF
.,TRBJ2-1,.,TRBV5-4,TGTGCCAGCAGTTCCCGTGCCCTCAGGCGTGAGCAGTTCTTC,CASSSRALRREQFF
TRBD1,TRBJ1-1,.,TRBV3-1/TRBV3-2,TGTGCCAGCAGCCAGCTGTCAGGGGGAAACACTGAAGCTTTCTTT,CASSQLSGGNTEAFF
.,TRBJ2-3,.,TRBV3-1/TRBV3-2,TGTGCCAGCAGCCCCGGACAATCCAGCACAGATACGCAGTATTTT,CASSPGQSSTDTQYF
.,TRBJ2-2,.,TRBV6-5,TGTGCCAGCAGGCCCGGGGCGAACACCGGGGAGCTGTTTTTT,CASRPGANTGELFF
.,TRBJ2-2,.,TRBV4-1,TGCGCCAGCAGAGGACTTGCCGGGACTTATAACACCGGGGAGCTGTTTTTT,CASRGLAGTYNTGELFF
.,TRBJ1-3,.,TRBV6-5,TGTGCCACCTCAGGGGTTGGAAACACCATATATTTT,CATSGVGNTIYF
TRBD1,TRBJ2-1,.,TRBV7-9,TGTGCCAGCTCACCCCCGGGACAGGGCCGCAATGAGCAGTTCTTC,CASSPPGQGRNEQFF
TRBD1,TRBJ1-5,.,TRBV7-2,TGTGCCAGCAGCGTTCGGGACAGGGGTTATCAGCCCCAGCATTTT,CASSVRDRGYQPQHF
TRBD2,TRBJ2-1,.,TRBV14,TGTGCCAGCAGCCAAGTTGGTAGCGGGAGTGTAGCTGAGCAGTTCTTC,CASSQVGSGSVAEQFF
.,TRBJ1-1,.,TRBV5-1,TGCGCCAGCTCTTCAGTGAGGACTGAAGCTTTCTTT,CASSSVRTEAFF
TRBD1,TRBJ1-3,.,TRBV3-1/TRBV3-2,TGTGCCAGCAGCCGGGACAGCCCGAGAAACACCATATATTTT,CASSRDSPRNTIYF
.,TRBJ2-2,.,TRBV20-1,TGCAGTGCTAGTAACAGGCGGGAGCTGTTTTTT,CSASNRRELFF
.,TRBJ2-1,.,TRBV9,TGTGCCAGCAGCGTAGCGGTGCGGGAAAACTACAATGAGCAGTTCTTC,CASSVAVRENYNEQFF